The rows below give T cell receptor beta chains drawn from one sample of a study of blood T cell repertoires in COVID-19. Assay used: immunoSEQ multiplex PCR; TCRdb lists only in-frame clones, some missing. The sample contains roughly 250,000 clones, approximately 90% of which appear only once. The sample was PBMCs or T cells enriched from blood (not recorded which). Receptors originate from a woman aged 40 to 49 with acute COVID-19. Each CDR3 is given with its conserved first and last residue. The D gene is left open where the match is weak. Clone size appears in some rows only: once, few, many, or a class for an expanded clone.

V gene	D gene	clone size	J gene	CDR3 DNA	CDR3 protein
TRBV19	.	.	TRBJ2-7	TGTGCCAGTAGTACAAAGGTCCATAGCGGCTACGAGCAGTACTTC	CASSTKVHSGYEQYF
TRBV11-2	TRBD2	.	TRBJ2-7	TGTGCCAGCAACGGGGGGGACTCTCCCTACGAGCAGTACTTC	CASNGGDSPYEQYF
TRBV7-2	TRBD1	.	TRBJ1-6	TGTGCCAGCATCCCAACACCGGGACAGGGTGCACCCCACTTT	CASIPTPGQGAPHF
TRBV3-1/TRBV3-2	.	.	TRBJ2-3	TGTGCCAGCAGCTGGACTCTTTCCCCTCTCACAGATACGCAGTATTTT	CASSWTLSPLTDTQYF
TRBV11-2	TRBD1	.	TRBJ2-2	TGTGCCAGCAGCCCTTGGTGGGCAGGGGGCACCGGGGAGCTGTTTTTT	CASSPWWAGGTGELFF
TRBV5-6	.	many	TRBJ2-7	TGTGCCAGCAGACAACAGAGCTCCTACGAGCAGTACTTC	CASRQQSSYEQYF
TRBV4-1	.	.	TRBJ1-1	TGCGCCAGCAGCGGGCAGGGCCTCACTGAAGCTTTCTTT	CASSGQGLTEAFF
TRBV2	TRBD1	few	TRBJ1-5	TGTGCCAGCAGAGGGACAGGGCTGAGCAATCAGCCCCAGCATTTT	CASRGTGLSNQPQHF
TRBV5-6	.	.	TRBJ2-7	TGTGCCAGCCACGGAGCAAGTGGCGAGCAGTACTTC	CASHGASGEQYF
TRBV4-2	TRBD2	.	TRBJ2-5	TGTGCCAGCAGCCAAGGGCTAGCGGGAGGGTTTTTAGAGACCCAGTACTTC	CASSQGLAGGFLETQYF
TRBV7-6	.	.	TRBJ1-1	TGTGCCAGCAGTCCTACAGTTAACACTGAAGCTTTCTTT	CASSPTVNTEAFF
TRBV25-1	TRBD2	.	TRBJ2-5	TGTGCCAGCAGTTTCACGGGACTAGCGGGGGAGACCCAGTACTTC	CASSFTGLAGETQYF
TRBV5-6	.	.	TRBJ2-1	TGTGCCAGCAGTTTTATGGACAGCTGGTACAATGAGCAGTTCTTC	CASSFMDSWYNEQFF
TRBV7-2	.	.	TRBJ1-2	TGTGCCAGCAGCTTATATAGTATCTATGGCTACACCTTC	CASSLYSIYGYTF
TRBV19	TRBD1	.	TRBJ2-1	TGTGCCAGTAGTCCAATCGACAGGGGAGCAATTAGTGAGCAGTTCTTC	CASSPIDRGAISEQFF
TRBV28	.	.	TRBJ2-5	TGTGCCAGCAGCTCGGAGACCCAGTACTTC	CASSSETQYF
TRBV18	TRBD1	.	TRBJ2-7	TGTGCCAGCACAAAAAGTCAACAGGGGGACTACGAGCAGTACTTC	CASTKSQQGDYEQYF
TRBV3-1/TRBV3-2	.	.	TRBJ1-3	TGTGCCAGCAGCCAAGGGGCTCCCCCTGGAAACACCATATATTTT	CASSQGAPPGNTIYF
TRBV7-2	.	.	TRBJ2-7	TGTGCCAGCAGCTTAGCCCAGGCAGGGCCATTTCCCTACGAGCAGTACTTC	CASSLAQAGPFPYEQYF
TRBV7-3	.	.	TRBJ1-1	TGTGCCAGCAGCTTAAGCGGGGGAGGGACTGAAGCTTTCTTT	CASSLSGGGTEAFF
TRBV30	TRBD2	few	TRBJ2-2	TGTGCCTGGATGGGGACTAGCGGGCGCAGGGGCTCAACCGGGGAGCTGTTTTTT	CAWMGTSGRRGSTGELFF
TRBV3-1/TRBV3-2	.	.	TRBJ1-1	TGTGCCAGCAGCCAAGCTTTTGAAGCTTTCTTT	CASSQAFEAFF
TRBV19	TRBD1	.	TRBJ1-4	TGTGCCAGCCTAGACAGGGGAAGGAGTGAAAAACTGTTTTTT	CASLDRGRSEKLFF
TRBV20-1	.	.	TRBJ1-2	TGCAGTGCTAGGCGCCACTACACCTTC	CSARRHYTF
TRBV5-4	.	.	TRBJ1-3	TGTGCCAGCAGCCGCGGGGGTGTTCAGGGCGAAGGAAACACCATATATTTT	CASSRGGVQGEGNTIYF
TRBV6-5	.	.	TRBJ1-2	TGTGCCAGCAGCTACCTCGGGGGGGGCGCCTATGGCTACACCTTC	CASSYLGGGAYGYTF
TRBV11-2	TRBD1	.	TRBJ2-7	TGTGCCAGCAGCTTTGGGACAGGGGTCAACGAGCAGTACTTC	CASSFGTGVNEQYF
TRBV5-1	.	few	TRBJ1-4	TGCGCCAGCAGCTTGGTACCGGCAACTAATGAAAAACTGTTTTTT	CASSLVPATNEKLFF
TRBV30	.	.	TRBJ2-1	TGTGCCTGGAGTCCCGACTTGTACAATGAGCAGTTCTTC	CAWSPDLYNEQFF
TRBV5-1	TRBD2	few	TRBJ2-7	TGCGCCAGCAGCTGGCAGCCGGGACTAGCATACGAGCAGTACTTC	CASSWQPGLAYEQYF
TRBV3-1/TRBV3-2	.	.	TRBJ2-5	TGTGCCAGCAGCCAAGGGTCCAGTGGGCGTCGGGAGACCCAGTACTTC	CASSQGSSGRRETQYF
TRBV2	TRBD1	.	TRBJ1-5	TGTGCCAGCAGTCCCGGGACAGGGCAACTTTATAGCAATCAGCCCCAGCATTTT	CASSPGTGQLYSNQPQHF
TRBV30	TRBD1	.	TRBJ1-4	TGTGCCTGGAGTGTAGGGAAGGGGGCGAGGGAAAAACTGTTTTTT	CAWSVGKGAREKLFF
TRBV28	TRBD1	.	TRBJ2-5	TGTGCCAGCAGTTTACAGGGGGTATCAGAGACCCAGTACTTC	CASSLQGVSETQYF
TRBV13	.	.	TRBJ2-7	TGTGCCAGCAGCTTAGGGCCGGGGAGCTACGAGCAGTACTTC	CASSLGPGSYEQYF
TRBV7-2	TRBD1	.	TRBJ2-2	TGTGCCAGCAGCTTAGGGGACAGGGTCAGCACCGGGGAGCTGTTTTTT	CASSLGDRVSTGELFF
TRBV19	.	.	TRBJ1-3	TGTGCCAGTAGTAAACGACAGCTTAACTCTGGAAACACCATATATTTT	CASSKRQLNSGNTIYF
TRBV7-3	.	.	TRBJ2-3	TGTGCCAGCAGCCTCCGTTACGGGGATACGCAGTATTTT	CASSLRYGDTQYF
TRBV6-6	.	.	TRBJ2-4	TGTGCCAGCAGTTACCCGGCAGAGGGAAACATTCAGTACTTC	CASSYPAEGNIQYF
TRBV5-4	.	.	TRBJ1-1	TGTGCCAGCAGCACCCCTACGGCGGGGCACACTGAAGCTTTCTTT	CASSTPTAGHTEAFF
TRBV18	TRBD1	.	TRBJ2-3	TGTGCCAGCTCACCACCCGCCAGGGGGCAAGGGCAGTATTTT	CASSPPARGQGQYF
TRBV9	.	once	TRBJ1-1	TGTGCCAGCAGCGTCAGGGAGGCCCCGAACATTGGTGCTTTCTTT	CASSVREAPNIGAFF
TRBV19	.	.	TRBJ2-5	TGTGCCAGTAGTATCGGCGGGGGCGTAAAAGAGACCCAGTACTTC	CASSIGGGVKETQYF
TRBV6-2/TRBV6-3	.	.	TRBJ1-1	TGTGCCAGCAGCGATTCCCAGGGGTTGGCTTTCTTT	CASSDSQGLAFF
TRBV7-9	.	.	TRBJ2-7	TGTGCCAGCAGCTCGGGGGACAGTACCTACGAGCAGTACTTC	CASSSGDSTYEQYF
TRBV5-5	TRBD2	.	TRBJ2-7	TGTGCCAGCAGCTTGGCTCTAGCGGAAGAGCAGTACTTC	CASSLALAEEQYF
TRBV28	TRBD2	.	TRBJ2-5	TGTGCCAGCAGTTCCCGGACTAGCGGGAGTTTCATTGGTGAGACCCAGTACTTC	CASSSRTSGSFIGETQYF